Its frequency marks the clone carrying this T cell receptor beta chain as large. What it binds is unknown. This specimen belongs to a study of CD8 T cells in cerebrospinal fluid in Alzheimer's disease. Study overall: CSF T cell clonal expansion was assessed by plate-based nested PCR and droplet-based sequencing. Study-wide results and caveats: Expanded clones of at least 3% were commoner in Alzheimer's patients than healthy subjects.

Looked up from germline, CDR1 is MGHRA and CDR2 is YSYEKL. This CDR3 is built from 14 residues. Profiling of CSF cells used 10X single-cell V(D)J plus 5' expression. TCRdb re-analyzed the 10x single-cell sequencing reads; it lists each CDR3 protein once, without DNA. The sample table sets out over a thousand distinct CDR3 sequences. J is TRBJ2-1 and V is TRBV4-1. Sequenced: cerebrospinal fluid. This clonotype was sampled from a human donor with Alzheimer's disease. CDR3 sequence reads: CASSQDLVGNEQFF.